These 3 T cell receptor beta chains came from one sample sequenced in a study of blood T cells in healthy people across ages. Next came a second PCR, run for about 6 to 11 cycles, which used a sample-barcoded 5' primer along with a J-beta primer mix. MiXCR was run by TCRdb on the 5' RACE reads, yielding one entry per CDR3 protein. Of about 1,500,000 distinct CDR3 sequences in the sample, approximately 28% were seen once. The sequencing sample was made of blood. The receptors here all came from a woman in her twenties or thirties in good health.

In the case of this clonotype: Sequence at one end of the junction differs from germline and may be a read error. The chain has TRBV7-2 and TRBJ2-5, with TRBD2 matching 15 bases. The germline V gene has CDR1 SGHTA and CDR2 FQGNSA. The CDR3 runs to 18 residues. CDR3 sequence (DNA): TGTGTCAGCAGCTTAGATGGACTAGCGGGGGGGTACCAAGAGACCCAGTACTTC. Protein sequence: CVSSLDGLAGGYQETQYF.

The CDR3 region is CASKGKPATGELFF. In DNA, the CDR3 is TGTGCCAGCAAGGGGAAACCAGCTACCGGGGAGCTGTTTTTT. The V call is TRBV27, the J call TRBJ2-2; the D gene is possibly TRBD1 (5 bases). This CDR3 contains 14 residues. In germline, CDR1 is MNHEY, CDR2 SMNVEV (reference sequence). Between the trimmed V and J ends, which lost 7 bases and 5 bases, there was a span of 14 bases.

CDR3 coding DNA: TGCAGTGCTAGATGGGGGTCCTTCGGCAAAAACATTCAGTACTTC. Its translation is CSARWGSFGKNIQYF. The chain combines TRBV20-1 with TRBJ2-4, with D possibly being TRBD1 or TRBD2 (5 bases each). Germline assignment: CDR1 DFQATT and CDR2 SNEGSKA (reference sequence). The CDR3 totals 15 residues. Trimming shortened V by 2 bases and J by 3 bases, and 14 bases separated the two germline ends.